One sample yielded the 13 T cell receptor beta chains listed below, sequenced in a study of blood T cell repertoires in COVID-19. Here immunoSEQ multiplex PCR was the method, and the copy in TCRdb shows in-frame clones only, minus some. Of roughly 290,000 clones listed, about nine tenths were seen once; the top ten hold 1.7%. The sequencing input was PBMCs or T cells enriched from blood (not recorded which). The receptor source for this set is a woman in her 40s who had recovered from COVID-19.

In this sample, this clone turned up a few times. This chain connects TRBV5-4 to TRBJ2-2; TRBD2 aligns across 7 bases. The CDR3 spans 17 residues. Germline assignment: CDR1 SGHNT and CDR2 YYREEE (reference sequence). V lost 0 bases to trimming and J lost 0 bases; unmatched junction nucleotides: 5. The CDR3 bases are TGTGCCAGCAGCTTGGGGGGAGGGGCGGCGAACACCGGGGAGCTGTTTTTT. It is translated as CASSLGGGAANTGELFF.

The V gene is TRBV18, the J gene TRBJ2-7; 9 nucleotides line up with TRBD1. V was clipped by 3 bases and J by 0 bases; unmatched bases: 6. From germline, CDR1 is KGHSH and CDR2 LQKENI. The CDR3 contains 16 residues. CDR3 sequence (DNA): TGTGCCAGCTCACCCACAGGGGGCGGTAGCTCCTACGAGCAGTACTTC. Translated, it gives CASSPTGGGSSYEQYF.

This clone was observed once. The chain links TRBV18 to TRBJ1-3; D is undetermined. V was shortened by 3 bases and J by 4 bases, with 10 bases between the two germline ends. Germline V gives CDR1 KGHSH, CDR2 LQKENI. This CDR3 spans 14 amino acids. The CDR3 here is CASSPSRGGNTIYF. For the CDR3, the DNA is TGTGCCAGCTCACCCTCAAGAGGGGGAAACACCATATATTTT.

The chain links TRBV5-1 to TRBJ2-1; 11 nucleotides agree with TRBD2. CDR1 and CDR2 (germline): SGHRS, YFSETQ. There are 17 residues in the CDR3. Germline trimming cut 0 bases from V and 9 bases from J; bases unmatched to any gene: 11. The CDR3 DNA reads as TGCGCCAGCAGCTTGGCACCAGGTAGCGGGGGGGCCGGTGAGCAGTTCTTC. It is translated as CASSLAPGSGGAGEQFF. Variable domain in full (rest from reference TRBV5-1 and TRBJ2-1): KAGVTQTPRYLIKTRGQQVTLSCSPISGHRSVSWYQQTPGQGLQFLFEYFSETQRNKGNFPGRFSGRQFSNSRSEMNVSTLELGDSALYLCASSLAPGSGGAGEQFFGPGTRLTVL.

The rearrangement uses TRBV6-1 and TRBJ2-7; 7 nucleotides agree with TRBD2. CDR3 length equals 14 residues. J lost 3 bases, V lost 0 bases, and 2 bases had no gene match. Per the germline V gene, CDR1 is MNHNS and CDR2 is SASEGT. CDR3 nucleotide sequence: TGTGCCAGCAGTGAAGCGGGAGGGAGCTACGAGCAGTACTTC. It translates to CASSEAGGSYEQYF.

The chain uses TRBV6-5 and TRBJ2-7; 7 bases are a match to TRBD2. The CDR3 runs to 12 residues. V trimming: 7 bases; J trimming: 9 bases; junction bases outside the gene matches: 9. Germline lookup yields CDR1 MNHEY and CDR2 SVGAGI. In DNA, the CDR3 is TGTGCCAGCAATCAGGAGGGCGGGGGGCAGTACTTC. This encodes CASNQEGGGQYF.

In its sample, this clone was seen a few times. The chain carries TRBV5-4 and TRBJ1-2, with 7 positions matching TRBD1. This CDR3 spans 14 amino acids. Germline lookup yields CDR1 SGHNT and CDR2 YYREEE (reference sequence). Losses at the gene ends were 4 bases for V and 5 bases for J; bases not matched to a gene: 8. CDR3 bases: TGTGCCAGCAGCCCAACGACAGGGTCGTATGGCTACACCTTC. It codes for CASSPTTGSYGYTF.

CDR3 sequence reads: CASSLYGGDTYEQYF. CDR3 DNA: TGCGCCAGCAGCTTGTATGGGGGGGACACCTACGAGCAGTACTTC. The chain combines TRBV5-1 with TRBJ2-7; perhaps TRBD2 as D (7 bases). The V end lost 1 base, the J end lost 2 bases, and 13 bases lay between the germline ends. Germline-derived CDR1 and CDR2 are SGHRS and YFSETQ. This CDR3 is built from 15 residues.

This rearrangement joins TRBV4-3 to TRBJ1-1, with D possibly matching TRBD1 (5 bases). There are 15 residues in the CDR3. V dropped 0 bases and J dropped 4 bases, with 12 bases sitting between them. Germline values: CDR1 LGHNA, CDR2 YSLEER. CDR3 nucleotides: TGCGCCAGCAGCCAAGACGGGGGGGGTTCCACTGAAGCTTTCTTT. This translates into CASSQDGGGSTEAFF.

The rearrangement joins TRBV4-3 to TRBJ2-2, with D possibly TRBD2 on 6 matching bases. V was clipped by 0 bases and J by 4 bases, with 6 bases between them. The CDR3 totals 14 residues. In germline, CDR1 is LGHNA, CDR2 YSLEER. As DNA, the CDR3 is TGCGCCAGCAGCCAAGAAGCGGGCACCGGGGAGCTGTTTTTT. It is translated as CASSQEAGTGELFF.

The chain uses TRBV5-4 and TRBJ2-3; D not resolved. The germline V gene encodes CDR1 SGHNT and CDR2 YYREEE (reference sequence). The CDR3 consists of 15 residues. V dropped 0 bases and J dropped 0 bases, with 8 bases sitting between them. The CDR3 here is CASSLATWSTDTQYF. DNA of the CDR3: TGTGCCAGCAGCTTGGCGACTTGGAGCACAGATACGCAGTATTTT.

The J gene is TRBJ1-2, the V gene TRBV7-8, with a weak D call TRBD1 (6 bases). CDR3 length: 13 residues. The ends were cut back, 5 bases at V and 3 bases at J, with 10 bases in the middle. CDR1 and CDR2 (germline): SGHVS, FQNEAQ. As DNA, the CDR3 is TGTGCCAGCAGCCATAGGACAGACTATGGCTACACCTTC. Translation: CASSHRTDYGYTF.

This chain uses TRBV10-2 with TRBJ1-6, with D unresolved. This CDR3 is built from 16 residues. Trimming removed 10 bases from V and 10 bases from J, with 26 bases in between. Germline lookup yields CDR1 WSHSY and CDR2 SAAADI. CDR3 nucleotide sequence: TGCGCCACCGCGTTCCAAGGCGGGAATCGGGAATCACCCCTCCACTTT. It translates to CATAFQGGNRESPLHF.